A single sample is the source of the 21 T cell receptor beta chains below, sequenced in a study of control samples from healthy donors and cancer patients. Profiled with immunoSEQ multiplex PCR; TCRdb holds only in-frame clones, not every one. The data hold tens of thousands of clones, with around 87% observed a single time. Sequenced sample: PBMCs. The receptors stem from a woman between 45 and 60 years old with head and neck cancer.

V is TRBV7-2 and J is TRBJ2-1, with 8 bases matching TRBD1. In germline, CDR1 is SGHTA, CDR2 FQGNSA. With 3 bases clipped from V and 7 bases from J, the junction kept 8 bases outside the gene matches. CDR3 length: 15 residues. CDR3 sequence: CASSFSTGDLNEQFF. Here the CDR3 DNA reads TGTGCCAGCAGCTTTTCGACAGGGGACTTGAATGAGCAGTTCTTC.

The chain recombines TRBV11-2 with TRBJ2-3; D gene uncertain. The V end was cut by 5 bases, the J end by 2 bases, with 11 bases between. Germline V lookup: CDR1 SGHAT, CDR2 FQNNGV. This CDR3 contains 14 residues. CDR3 coding DNA: TGTGCCAGCAGCCCAGGCGGTTACACAGATACGCAGTATTTT. This translates into CASSPGGYTDTQYF. Using reference TRBV11-2 and TRBJ2-3 for the parts outside the CDR3, the full variable domain is EAGVAQSPRYKIIEKRQSVAFWCNPISGHATLYWYQQILGQGPKLLIQFQNNGVVDDSQLPKDRFSAERLKGVDSTLKIQPAKLEDSAVYLCASSPGGYTDTQYFGPGTRLTVL.

There are a few counts of this clone. The chain recombines TRBV27 with TRBJ2-3, with 8 bases fitting TRBD2. Trimming cost V 3 bases and J 7 bases; bases outside gene matches: 9. The CDR3 sequence is 15 residues long. Germline V gene lookup returns CDR1 MNHEY and CDR2 SMNVEV (reference sequence). CDR3 residues: CASSLRAAGGHTQYF. The CDR3 bases are TGTGCCAGCAGTTTGAGGGCGGCGGGGGGCCATACGCAGTATTTT.

The chain employs TRBV2 and TRBJ2-7; D possibly corresponds to TRBD1 (5 bases). CDR1 SNHLY and CDR2 FYNNEI come from the germline V gene. V gave up 6 bases and J gave up 2 bases, with 14 bases separating them. The CDR3 totals 14 residues. Written as DNA, the CDR3 is TGTGCCAGCAGAGCCGACAGAGGCCCCTACGAGCAGTACTTC. This translates into CASRADRGPYEQYF. Combining the CDR3 with reference TRBV2 and TRBJ2-7 gives the whole variable domain EPEVTQTPSHQVTQMGQEVILRCVPISNHLYFYWYRQILGQKVEFLVSFYNNEISEKSEIFDDQFSVERPDGSNFTLKIRSTKLEDSAMYFCASRADRGPYEQYFGPGTRLTVT.

This clone is classed as medium-sized. The gene calls are TRBV2 and TRBJ1-2, with D perhaps matching TRBD1 (6 bases). V was clipped by 5 bases and J by 5 bases, with 15 bases between them. Germline assignment: CDR1 SNHLY and CDR2 FYNNEI. The CDR3 sequence is 14 residues long. CDR3 nucleotide sequence: TGTGCCAGCAGTTTACGGACAGAAACTTATGGCTACACCTTC. This codes for CASSLRTETYGYTF. Full variable domain (remainder filled in from reference TRBV2 and TRBJ1-2): EPEVTQTPSHQVTQMGQEVILRCVPISNHLYFYWYRQILGQKVEFLVSFYNNEISEKSEIFDDQFSVERPDGSNFTLKIRSTKLEDSAMYFCASSLRTETYGYTFGSGTRLTVV.

This chain connects TRBV19 to TRBJ2-4; D not resolved. V dropped 2 bases and J dropped 0 bases, with 11 bases sitting between them. Germline values: CDR1 LNHDA, CDR2 SQIVND (reference sequence). The CDR3 has 16 amino acids. This CDR3 reads CASSISNLGAKNIQYF. CDR3 DNA: TGTGCCAGTAGTATATCGAACCTCGGAGCCAAAAACATTCAGTACTTC. Filled out from reference TRBV19 and TRBJ2-4, the complete variable domain reads DGGITQSPKYLFRKEGQNVTLSCEQNLNHDAMYWYRQDPGQGLRLIYYSQIVNDFQKGDIAEGYSVSREKKESFPLTVTSAQKNPTAFYLCASSISNLGAKNIQYFGAGTRLSVL.

The chain is built from TRBV5-1 and TRBJ2-7; 11 bases match TRBD1. Germline V gene lookup returns CDR1 SGHRS and CDR2 YFSETQ. With V trimmed by 1 base and J by 5 bases, 8 bases remained unmatched. CDR3 length: 16 residues. This chain's CDR3 is CASSLNPGQGANEQYF. CDR3 in DNA: TGCGCCAGCAGCTTGAACCCTGGACAGGGGGCGAACGAGCAGTACTTC.

The V call is TRBV12-3 or TRBV12-4, the J call TRBJ2-5; D not resolved. V dropped 6 bases and J dropped 2 bases, with 10 bases sitting between them. The CDR3 loop spans 13 amino acids. DNA of the CDR3: TGTGCCAGCAGCCTGGTCAGGCAAGAGACCCAGTACTTC. It is translated as CASSLVRQETQYF.

V is TRBV6-1 and J is TRBJ1-2, with TRBD1 identical over 7 bases. Germline V CDR1 and CDR2: MNHNS, SASEGT. This CDR3 region has 15 residues. The V and J ends lost 1 base and 5 bases, in that order; junction bases with no gene match: 7. For the CDR3, the DNA is TGTGCCAGCAGTGAAGACAGGGGAAGGGGTTATGGCTACACCTTC. This encodes CASSEDRGRGYGYTF.

This clone has just one count. The CDR3 nucleotides are TGCGCCAGCACTCAGGGCGATGCAAACTATGGCTACACCTTC. This translates into CASTQGDANYGYTF. The V gene is TRBV5-1, the J gene TRBJ1-2; a weak D match, TRBD1 (5 bases). V was cut by 6 bases and J by 2 bases, with 14 bases left in between. Germline-derived CDR1 and CDR2 are SGHRS and YFSETQ. The CDR3 covers 14 residues.

J is TRBJ2-3 and V is TRBV15; TRBD1 matches 7 bases. The germline gives CDR1 LNHNV, CDR2 YYDKDF (reference sequence). V was clipped by 1 base and J by 1 base; unmatched bases: 11. The CDR3 length is 18 residues. The CDR3 coding sequence is TGTGCCACCAGCAGAGGAGGGGGCAGGCCGGTCGGCACAGATACGCAGTATTTT. It encodes CATSRGGGRPVGTDTQYF.

The gene calls are TRBV6-1 and TRBJ1-2; 9 positions match TRBD1. The CDR3 spans 18 residues. Trimming at V came to 1 base and at J to 7 bases, leaving 16 bases not matched to a gene. The V gene's germline CDR1 is MNHNS and CDR2 SASEGT. The CDR3 DNA is TGTGCCAGCAGTGAAGATCCGGGACAGGGCTTTACCGCGGTTGGCTACACCTTC. This translates into CASSEDPGQGFTAVGYTF.

The chain combines TRBV19 with TRBJ2-5; D tentatively fits TRBD1 or TRBD2 (5 bases each). The germline V gene encodes CDR1 LNHDA and CDR2 SQIVND (reference sequence). There are 14 residues in the CDR3. Between the trimmed V and J ends, which lost 5 bases and 2 bases, there was a span of 12 bases. The CDR3 sequence is CASSPGTEQETQYF. CDR3 DNA sequence: TGTGCCAGTAGTCCCGGGACGGAACAAGAGACCCAGTACTTC.

The chain links TRBV3-1 (or the pseudogene TRBV3-2) to TRBJ2-6, with TRBD1 matching 7 bases. The ends lost 0 bases at V and 0 bases at J; junction bases unmatched: 8. This CDR3 region has 19 residues. Germline values: CDR1 LGHDT, CDR2 YNNKEL (reference sequence). Written as DNA, the CDR3 is TGTGCCAGCAGCCAAGAGGCTGGGACAGATATCTCTGGGGCCAACGTCCTGACTTTC. The encoded protein is CASSQEAGTDISGANVLTF.

The V call is TRBV12-3 or TRBV12-4, the J call TRBJ2-7, with no clear D. The length of the CDR3 is 11 residues. Trimming pared 1 base from V and 5 bases from J, leaving 3 bases between. The CDR3 DNA sequence: TGTGCCAGCAGTTTAGTCCACGAGCAGTACTTC. Translated: CASSLVHEQYF.

The V gene is TRBV27, the J gene TRBJ1-5, with D possibly TRBD1 on 5 matching bases. The CDR3 totals 17 residues. Trimming cost V 5 bases and J 0 bases, with 17 bases left between them. Germline CDR1 and CDR2: MNHEY and SMNVEV (reference sequence). The DNA for the CDR3 is TGTGCCAGCAGTCCCTCCGGACATCGATCTAGCAATCAGCCCCAGCATTTT. Amino acids: CASSPSGHRSSNQPQHF.

CDR3 in DNA: TGTGCCAGCAGCTTGAACCTGCCGGGGGGACAGCACACAGATACGCAGTATTTT. It translates to CASSLNLPGGQHTDTQYF. The V call is TRBV11-2, the J call TRBJ2-3; either TRBD1 or TRBD2 may supply D (7 bases each). The V end was cut by 3 bases, the J end by 2 bases, with 21 bases between. The length of the CDR3 is 18 residues. Germline-derived CDR1 and CDR2 are SGHAT and FQNNGV.

The chain combines TRBV30 with TRBJ1-2, with 8 positions matching TRBD1. This CDR3 contains 13 residues. Per the germline V gene, CDR1 is GTSNPN and CDR2 is SVGIG (reference sequence). J gave up 3 bases and V 3 bases, and 3 bases lay outside the gene matches. This chain's CDR3 is CAWRDRDDYGYTF. The CDR3 bases are TGTGCCTGGAGGGACAGGGATGACTATGGCTACACCTTC.

V and J are TRBV11-2 and TRBJ2-4; 8 bases map to TRBD1. J lost 1 base, V lost 5 bases, and 4 bases had no gene match. The CDR3 totals 15 residues. Germline assignment: CDR1 SGHAT and CDR2 FQNNGV. The CDR3 here is CASSPHRGAKNIQYF. The DNA for the CDR3 is TGTGCCAGCAGCCCTCACAGGGGGGCCAAAAACATTCAGTACTTC.

The gene calls are TRBV7-7 and TRBJ2-5, with D perhaps matching TRBD1 (6 bases). The V gene lost 5 bases and the J gene lost 2 bases, with 15 bases spanning the gap. CDR3 length: 15 amino acids. Germline values: CDR1 SSHAT, CDR2 FNYEAQ (reference sequence). The CDR3 loop reads CASSRDGGPQETQYF. The DNA for the CDR3 is TGTGCCAGCAGCCGAGATGGGGGCCCTCAAGAGACCCAGTACTTC.

The chain has TRBV7-2 and TRBJ1-2, with D possibly being TRBD1 (5 bases). The CDR3 has 18 amino acids. V was pared by 3 bases and J by 0 bases, with 20 bases between. Germline V gene data show CDR1 as SGHTA and CDR2 as FQGNSA. The CDR3 reads CASSFYWDSNAANYGYTF. In DNA, the CDR3 is TGTGCCAGCAGCTTTTACTGGGACTCCAACGCAGCTAACTATGGCTACACCTTC.